This TCR beta chain was captured by sequencing in a study of control samples from healthy donors and cancer patients. The V end was cut by 4 bases, the J end by 9 bases, with 25 bases between. The V gene's germline CDR1 is MNHNS and CDR2 SASEGT. The CDR3 is 18 amino acids. The data were produced by immunoSEQ multiplex PCR, yet TCRdb's version contains in-frame clones alone and is incomplete. This table holds approximately 87,000 clones, 91% found once. Sample: blood. The clonotype comes from a man in his fifties in good health. The V and J genes are TRBV6-1 and TRBJ1-6; D is unclear. DNA for the CDR3: TGTGCCAGCAGTGGACGGATATTGGTAGGTCGTGAGACTTCACCCCTCCACTTT. It yields the protein CASSGRILVGRETSPLHF.